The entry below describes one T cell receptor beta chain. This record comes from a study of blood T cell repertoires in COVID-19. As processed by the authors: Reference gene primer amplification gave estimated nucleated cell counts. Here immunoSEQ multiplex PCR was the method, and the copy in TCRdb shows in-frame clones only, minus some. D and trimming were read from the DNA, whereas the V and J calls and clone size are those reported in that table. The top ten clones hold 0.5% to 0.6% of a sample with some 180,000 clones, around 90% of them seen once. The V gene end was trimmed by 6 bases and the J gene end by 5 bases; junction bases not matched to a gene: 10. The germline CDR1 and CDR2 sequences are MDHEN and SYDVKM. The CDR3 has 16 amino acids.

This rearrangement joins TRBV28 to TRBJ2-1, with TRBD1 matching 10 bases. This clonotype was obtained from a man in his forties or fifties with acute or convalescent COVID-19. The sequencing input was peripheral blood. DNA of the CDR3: TGTGCCAGCAGAACCCGACAGGGGGCGAAAGACAATGAGCAGTTCTTC. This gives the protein CASRTRQGAKDNEQFF.